A selection of T cell receptor beta chains follows, all from one sample in a study of blood T cell repertoires in COVID-19. The repertoire was sequenced with immunoSEQ multiplex PCR; TCRdb's copy has only in-frame clones and lacks some. This table has about 410,000 clones, 80% to 90% appearing once. Sequencing was performed on peripheral blood. The receptors were gathered from a woman aged 30 to 39 with active or convalescent COVID-19. The CDR3 runs from the conserved cysteine through the conserved F or W. Clone size, where shown, is once, few, many, or a class for clones that have expanded.

TRBJ1-1 - TRBV2 CASSESGTENTEAFF
TRBJ1-5 - TRBV6-5 CASSRGQGAGQPQHF
TRBJ2-3 - TRBV5-1 CASSLALAGRTDTQYF
TRBJ1-5 - TRBV19 CASSIGRGRSNPPGNQPQHF
TRBJ2-7 - TRBV6-1 CASSEKLAGLYEQYF
TRBJ1-1 - TRBV6-5 CASSYSGQVNTEAFF
TRBJ2-7 - TRBV11-2 CASSELTGVGEQYF
TRBJ1-2 - TRBV7-2 CASSLGQWGYTF
TRBJ2-7 - TRBV29-1 CSAWTSGRDEQYF
TRBJ2-7 - TRBV6-5 CASSYSAGQGIYEQYF
TRBJ1-1 few TRBV6-5 CASSRTGLNTEAFF
TRBJ1-1 - TRBV12-3/TRBV12-4 CASSFGEGTEAFF
TRBJ1-2 - TRBV6-5 CASSYSPGGGYTF
TRBJ1-4 - TRBV6-5 CASRETVPNEKLFF
TRBJ1-4 - TRBV13 CASSLGTATNEKLFF
TRBJ1-2 few TRBV27 CASRSGGLGYGYTF
TRBJ2-1 - TRBV5-1 CASRPREYNEQFF
TRBJ2-3 - TRBV19 CASRLAGDADTQYF
TRBJ1-6 - TRBV5-4 CASSQDSSYNSPLHF
TRBJ1-2 - TRBV5-8 CASSSGGDTTSLYGYTF
TRBJ1-1 many TRBV11-2 CASSPTLRSEAFF
TRBJ1-1 - TRBV18 CASSPSTENTEAFF
TRBJ1-5 - TRBV2 CASSTTLGFQQPQHF
TRBJ2-3 - TRBV5-1 CASSLGGDRTDTQYF
TRBJ2-1 - TRBV18 CASSPRREGGNEQFF
TRBJ1-6 - TRBV6-2/TRBV6-3 CASSYRGQGASNSPLHF
TRBJ2-7 - TRBV15 CATSRELAGVYEQYF
TRBJ2-3 - TRBV5-1 CASSLPAGSTDTQYF
TRBJ2-2 - TRBV19 CASTLAGNTGELFF
TRBJ2-7 few TRBV18 CASSPGTGPYEQYF